The following is a T cell receptor (beta chain) sequence with its context. The sample comes from a study of blood T cell repertoires in COVID-19. In the study overall: Sites in the United States, Italy and Spain provided acute and convalescent COVID-19 samples. Nucleic acid was either cDNA or gDNA, and it came from T cells, B-cell-depleted T cells, or PBMCs.

Germline V gene data show CDR1 as KGHSH and CDR2 as LQKENI. The germline V and J ends were trimmed by 0 bases and 4 bases, with 15 bases remaining between them. The CDR3 spans 16 residues. Authors' data handling: Reference gene primer amplification gave estimated nucleated cell counts. The protocol was immunoSEQ multiplex PCR, while the TCRdb copy is restricted to in-frame clones and leaves out a portion. V, J and clone size were drawn from that table, and D and trimming were deduced from the DNA. The sample contains 150,000 to 200,000 clones, 80% to 95% of which appear only once. The sequenced material came from peripheral blood. This clonotype originated in a woman in her fifties or sixties with acute or convalescent COVID-19. The chain has TRBV18 and TRBJ1-1; no clear D gene. CDR3 region: CASSPPGSPQSTEAFF. The CDR3 region has the DNA TGTGCCAGCTCACCACCGGGTAGCCCCCAGAGCACTGAAGCTTTCTTT.